This entry is about one T cell receptor (beta chain). Both 60 Vbeta primers and 13 Jbeta primers went into the PCR. This table comes from immunoSEQ multiplex PCR, and its TCRdb copy is limited to in-frame clones, with some not included. The top ten clones hold roughly 1.5% of a sample with approximately 170,000 clones, around 79% of them seen once. These data belong to a study of cytomegalovirus exposure and HLA in healthy donors. Germline-derived CDR1 and CDR2 are SGDLS and YYNGEE. The CDR3 sequence is 14 residues long. V was trimmed by 1 base and J by 4 bases, leaving 8 bases between them. The TCR originated in a woman younger than 35 in good health and CMV-seronegative. Sequencing used PBMCs. The V call is TRBV9, the J call TRBJ2-2; a possible D gene is TRBD2 (5 bases). The CDR3 spells CASSVSAVTGELFF. As DNA, the CDR3 is TGTGCCAGCAGCGTATCAGCGGTCACCGGGGAGCTGTTTTTT.